This is a list of T cell receptor beta chains from one sample in a study of somatic mutations in cytotoxic T cells in rheumatoid arthritis. The repertoire was sequenced with immunoSEQ multiplex PCR; TCRdb's copy has only in-frame clones and lacks some. The data show approximately 33,000 clones, roughly four fifths seen once. Material: CD8+ T cells sorted from blood. Receptors originate from a man aged 40-55 years in good health. CDR3s include the opening cysteine and the closing phenylalanine or tryptophan. A D gene is named only where the DNA matches it firmly. Clone size is not always given. Where it is, it says once, few, many or a class for expanded clones.

clone size: -
D gene: -
J gene: TRBJ2-2
V gene: TRBV5-8
CDR3 protein: CASSFPTGELFF
CDR3 DNA: TGTGCCAGCAGCTTCCCCACCGGGGAGCTGTTTTTT

clone size: few
D gene: TRBD1
J gene: TRBJ1-1
V gene: TRBV4-3
CDR3 protein: CASSQGEGRGRTEAFF
CDR3 DNA: TGCGCCAGCAGCCAAGGGGAAGGCAGGGGGAGAACTGAAGCTTTCTTT

clone size: -
D gene: TRBD1
J gene: TRBJ2-7
V gene: TRBV28
CDR3 protein: CASSPPGTGAYEQYF
CDR3 DNA: TGTGCCAGCAGTCCCCCCGGGACAGGGGCCTACGAGCAGTACTTC

clone size: -
D gene: TRBD2
J gene: TRBJ2-1
V gene: TRBV7-6
CDR3 protein: CASSPRLAGGPGNEQFF
CDR3 DNA: TGTGCCAGCAGCCCTAGACTAGCGGGAGGGCCTGGGAATGAGCAGTTCTTC

clone size: -
D gene: -
J gene: TRBJ2-7
V gene: TRBV4-1
CDR3 protein: CASSQGTGTTYEQYF
CDR3 DNA: TGCGCCAGCAGCCAAGGTACAGGGACCACCTACGAGCAGTACTTC

clone size: -
D gene: TRBD2
J gene: TRBJ2-1
V gene: TRBV6-5
CDR3 protein: CASSTGLPKYNEQFF
CDR3 DNA: TGTGCCAGCAGTACGGGACTACCCAAGTACAATGAGCAGTTCTTC

clone size: few
D gene: -
J gene: TRBJ1-5
V gene: TRBV9
CDR3 protein: CASRGWSNQPQHF
CDR3 DNA: TGTGCCAGCAGAGGGTGGAGCAATCAGCCCCAGCATTTT

clone size: -
D gene: -
J gene: TRBJ2-1
V gene: TRBV4-3
CDR3 protein: CASSQISDEQFF
CDR3 DNA: TGCGCCAGCAGCCAAATCAGCGATGAGCAGTTCTTC

clone size: -
D gene: -
J gene: TRBJ1-1
V gene: TRBV19
CDR3 protein: CASTGARTEAFF
CDR3 DNA: TGTGCCAGTACTGGGGCCAGGACTGAAGCTTTCTTT

clone size: -
D gene: -
J gene: TRBJ1-4
V gene: TRBV9
CDR3 protein: CASSVGRTVNEKLFF
CDR3 DNA: TGTGCCAGCAGCGTGGGACGGACAGTAAATGAAAAACTGTTTTTT

clone size: once
D gene: -
J gene: TRBJ2-5
V gene: TRBV4-1
CDR3 protein: CASSQGGRTQETQYF
CDR3 DNA: TGCGCCAGCAGCCAAGGGGGACGCACACAAGAGACCCAGTACTTC

clone size: few
D gene: -
J gene: TRBJ2-2
V gene: TRBV28
CDR3 protein: CASSLGTYYLANTGELFF
CDR3 DNA: TGTGCCAGCAGTCTTGGGACTTACTACCTTGCGAACACCGGGGAGCTGTTTTTT

clone size: -
D gene: TRBD1
J gene: TRBJ2-3
V gene: TRBV19
CDR3 protein: CASISPGTGGTDTQYF
CDR3 DNA: TGTGCCAGTATTAGCCCCGGGACAGGGGGCACAGATACGCAGTATTTT

clone size: -
D gene: -
J gene: TRBJ2-7
V gene: TRBV4-1
CDR3 protein: CASSQTGSYEQYF
CDR3 DNA: TGCGCCAGCAGCCAAACCGGGAGCTACGAGCAGTACTTC

clone size: once
D gene: -
J gene: TRBJ1-1
V gene: TRBV29-1
CDR3 protein: CSVEWGLNAGEAFF
CDR3 DNA: TGCAGCGTTGAATGGGGCCTAAACGCGGGTGAAGCTTTCTTT

clone size: -
D gene: TRBD2
J gene: TRBJ2-7
V gene: TRBV7-6
CDR3 protein: CASSALAGGESYEQYF
CDR3 DNA: TGTGCCAGCAGCGCTCTAGCGGGAGGTGAAAGCTACGAGCAGTACTTC

clone size: -
D gene: -
J gene: TRBJ2-5
V gene: TRBV28
CDR3 protein: CASSPDPGYQETQYF
CDR3 DNA: TGTGCCAGCAGCCCCGACCCGGGGTACCAAGAGACCCAGTACTTC

clone size: -
D gene: -
J gene: TRBJ2-1
V gene: TRBV15
CDR3 protein: CATSRDVGSGSSYNEQFF
CDR3 DNA: TGTGCCACCAGCAGAGATGTGGGTAGCGGTAGCTCCTACAATGAGCAGTTCTTC

clone size: -
D gene: -
J gene: TRBJ2-1
V gene: TRBV5-1
CDR3 protein: CASSFLIGEQFF
CDR3 DNA: TGCGCCAGCAGCTTCTTAATCGGTGAGCAGTTCTTC

clone size: -
D gene: -
J gene: TRBJ2-2
V gene: TRBV4-1
CDR3 protein: CASSQGGTGDGFTGELFF
CDR3 DNA: TGCGCCAGCAGCCAAGGGGGGACTGGAGATGGATTCACCGGGGAGCTGTTTTTT

clone size: -
D gene: -
J gene: TRBJ2-2
V gene: TRBV6-5
CDR3 protein: CASSYSIPTGTGELFF
CDR3 DNA: TGTGCCAGCAGTTACTCGATCCCCACTGGCACCGGGGAGCTGTTTTTT

clone size: -
D gene: TRBD2
J gene: TRBJ2-3
V gene: TRBV29-1
CDR3 protein: CSVEVSGGVNFRTDTQYF
CDR3 DNA: TGCAGCGTTGAAGTTAGCGGGGGGGTAAACTTTCGCACAGATACGCAGTATTTT

clone size: -
D gene: TRBD2
J gene: TRBJ2-7
V gene: TRBV27
CDR3 protein: CASSRAGTSVTYEQYF
CDR3 DNA: TGTGCCAGCAGTCGCGCAGGGACTAGCGTTACCTACGAGCAGTACTTC

clone size: -
D gene: TRBD2
J gene: TRBJ2-4
V gene: TRBV9
CDR3 protein: CASSVTGLGRGIQYF
CDR3 DNA: TGTGCCAGCAGCGTTACAGGTTTAGGGAGGGGCATTCAGTACTTC

clone size: -
D gene: -
J gene: TRBJ2-7
V gene: TRBV29-1
CDR3 protein: CSVEEKTPYEQYF
CDR3 DNA: TGCAGCGTTGAAGAAAAAACACCTTACGAGCAGTACTTC

clone size: once
D gene: TRBD1
J gene: TRBJ1-5
V gene: TRBV6-5
CDR3 protein: CASSGTGNSNQPQHF
CDR3 DNA: TGTGCCAGCAGCGGGACAGGGAATAGCAATCAGCCCCAGCATTTT

clone size: -
D gene: -
J gene: TRBJ2-3
V gene: TRBV5-1
CDR3 protein: CASSLSGTDTQYF
CDR3 DNA: TGCGCCAGCAGCTTGAGTGGCACAGATACGCAGTATTTT

clone size: -
D gene: TRBD2
J gene: TRBJ2-1
V gene: TRBV11-2
CDR3 protein: CASSLVAAGGPGEQFF
CDR3 DNA: TGTGCCAGCAGCTTAGTAGCAGCGGGAGGGCCCGGTGAGCAGTTCTTC

clone size: -
D gene: -
J gene: TRBJ2-5
V gene: TRBV13
CDR3 protein: CASSLRAGAETQYF
CDR3 DNA: TGTGCCAGCAGCTTACGAGCTGGAGCTGAGACCCAGTACTTC

clone size: -
D gene: -
J gene: TRBJ2-1
V gene: TRBV29-1
CDR3 protein: CSVGVSAYNEQFF
CDR3 DNA: TGCAGCGTTGGCGTCAGTGCCTACAATGAGCAGTTCTTC

clone size: -
D gene: TRBD1
J gene: TRBJ1-1
V gene: TRBV18
CDR3 protein: CASSPFTGDAEAFF
CDR3 DNA: TGTGCCAGCTCACCCTTTACAGGGGACGCTGAAGCTTTCTTT

clone size: -
D gene: -
J gene: TRBJ2-2
V gene: TRBV9
CDR3 protein: CAEDTGELFF
CDR3 DNA: TGTGCGGAGGATACCGGGGAGCTGTTTTTT

clone size: -
D gene: TRBD1
J gene: TRBJ2-2
V gene: TRBV6-5
CDR3 protein: CASSLYRGTNTGELFF
CDR3 DNA: TGTGCCAGCAGTTTGTACAGGGGCACGAACACCGGGGAGCTGTTTTTT

clone size: once
D gene: -
J gene: TRBJ2-7
V gene: TRBV30
CDR3 protein: CAWSVPGSYEQYF
CDR3 DNA: TGTGCCTGGAGTGTACCCGGCTCCTACGAGCAGTACTTC

clone size: -
D gene: -
J gene: TRBJ2-2
V gene: TRBV30
CDR3 protein: CAWSPAGELFF
CDR3 DNA: TGTGCCTGGAGTCCCGCCGGGGAGCTGTTTTTT

clone size: -
D gene: -
J gene: TRBJ1-3
V gene: TRBV13
CDR3 protein: CASSPPENTIYF
CDR3 DNA: TGTGCCAGCAGCCCCCCCGAAAACACCATATATTTT

clone size: -
D gene: -
J gene: TRBJ1-5
V gene: TRBV27
CDR3 protein: CASSLSGGNQPQHF
CDR3 DNA: TGTGCCAGCAGTTTATCGGGTGGCAATCAGCCCCAGCATTTT

clone size: -
D gene: -
J gene: TRBJ1-1
V gene: TRBV6-1
CDR3 protein: CASSEARVIAEAFF
CDR3 DNA: TGTGCCAGCAGTGAAGCGAGGGTAATAGCTGAAGCTTTCTTT

clone size: -
D gene: -
J gene: TRBJ2-2
V gene: TRBV7-8
CDR3 protein: CASSQFLTGEAGELFF
CDR3 DNA: TGTGCCAGCAGCCAATTCCTAACAGGGGAGGCCGGGGAGCTGTTTTTT

clone size: -
D gene: TRBD1
J gene: TRBJ1-2
V gene: TRBV6-1
CDR3 protein: CASSAIKGQASYGYTF
CDR3 DNA: TGTGCCAGCAGTGCTATAAAGGGACAGGCCTCCTATGGCTACACCTTC

clone size: -
D gene: -
J gene: TRBJ2-1
V gene: TRBV30
CDR3 protein: CATDLKKISYNEQFF
CDR3 DNA: TGTGCCACTGACCTCAAGAAAATCTCCTACAATGAGCAGTTCTTC

clone size: -
D gene: -
J gene: TRBJ1-4
V gene: TRBV7-2
CDR3 protein: CASSLVMVQTSHEKLFF
CDR3 DNA: TGTGCCAGCAGCTTAGTGATGGTGCAGACCTCTCATGAAAAACTGTTTTTT

clone size: -
D gene: TRBD2
J gene: TRBJ2-3
V gene: TRBV28
CDR3 protein: CASSSTSGSWDTQYF
CDR3 DNA: TGTGCCAGCAGTTCGACTAGCGGGAGTTGGGATACGCAGTATTTT

clone size: -
D gene: -
J gene: TRBJ1-1
V gene: TRBV28
CDR3 protein: CASSPQTTEAFF
CDR3 DNA: TGTGCCAGCAGTCCCCAAACAACTGAAGCTTTCTTT

clone size: -
D gene: -
J gene: TRBJ2-7
V gene: TRBV4-3
CDR3 protein: CASSQDLYLFGGPYEQYF
CDR3 DNA: TGCGCCAGCAGCCAAGATCTCTATCTCTTTGGGGGCCCCTACGAGCAGTACTTC

clone size: -
D gene: -
J gene: TRBJ1-5
V gene: TRBV19
CDR3 protein: CASSRGQPQHF
CDR3 DNA: TGTGCCAGTAGTAGGGGGCAGCCCCAGCATTTT

clone size: -
D gene: -
J gene: TRBJ2-3
V gene: TRBV29-1
CDR3 protein: CSVEDLAGFTDTQYF
CDR3 DNA: TGCAGCGTTGAAGATCTGGCGGGATTCACAGATACGCAGTATTTT

clone size: -
D gene: TRBD1
J gene: TRBJ2-5
V gene: TRBV6-1
CDR3 protein: CASSEVPGQGQETQYF
CDR3 DNA: TGTGCCAGCAGTGAGGTCCCGGGACAGGGCCAAGAGACCCAGTACTTC